These T cell receptor beta chains were read from a single sample in a study of T cells expressing NK-cell markers. TCRdb re-called the 5' RACE reads and shows each CDR3 protein once, DNA omitted. The listing records 150,000 to 200,000 distinct CDR3 sequences. Sequencing used blood T cells: a sorted CD56 or NKG2C T cell subset, CD4+ or CD8+ T cells, or bulk PBMC T cells (not recorded which). These receptors came from a man aged 18-70 years in good health. Each CDR3 is given with its conserved first and last residue.

14	TRBV20-1	TRBJ2-7	CSAGDYAGSYEQYF
14	TRBV9	TRBJ2-5	CASSVGGSQETQYF
20	TRBV6-4	TRBJ2-1	CASSRTNPRLAGRLNNEQFF
13	TRBV19	TRBJ1-1	CASSITLNTEAFF
14	TRBV15	TRBJ2-7	CATSARDRDYEQYF
12	TRBV19	TRBJ1-1	CASRTDRAEAFF
19	TRBV23-1	TRBJ2-6	CASSPRRRGHFFGANVLTF
16	TRBV4-1	TRBJ1-5	CASSLTSGKSNQPQHF
13	TRBV12-5	TRBJ1-6	CASRSSYNSPLHF
14	TRBV28	TRBJ2-7	CASSFVQGTDEQYF
15	TRBV7-2	TRBJ2-7	CASSLALRGGYEQYF
12	TRBV18	TRBJ1-2	CASSPLVFGYTF
19	TRBV3-1	TRBJ2-5	CASSQEWRGMSETQETQYF
16	TRBV6-5	TRBJ2-5	CASSYGRAGDIETQYF
17	TRBV5-1	TRBJ2-7	CASSTGLAGSLSYEQYF
14	TRBV28	TRBJ2-1	CASSLWAGGHEQFF
13	TRBV12-3/TRBV12-4	TRBJ2-7	CASKRPWTYEQYF
14	TRBV12-3/TRBV12-4	TRBJ1-1	CASSLDPENTEAFF
13	TRBV20-1	TRBJ2-1	CSAVAVSYNEQFF
15	TRBV11-2	TRBJ2-7	CASNHQGSESYEQYF
17	TRBV2	TRBJ2-3	CASSVASGGQTTDTQYF
14	TRBV5-4	TRBJ2-2	CASSLTPNTGELFF
14	TRBV19	TRBJ1-5	CASTQGRSNQPQHF
15	TRBV27	TRBJ2-7	CASSPDRDLGYEQYF
12	TRBV12-3/TRBV12-4	TRBJ2-2	CASSFGTGELFF